The 10 T cell receptor beta chains below were found in one sample sequenced in a study of blood T cell repertoires in COVID-19. Profiling relied on immunoSEQ multiplex PCR, and the TCRdb table lists in-frame clones only, not all of them. This table holds 250,000 to 300,000 clones, approximately 86% found once. The specimen sequenced was peripheral blood. Receptors were obtained from a woman in her seventies with COVID-19, enrolled during active disease.

This clone is a singleton in its sample. The CDR3 coding sequence is TGTGCCAGCAGCGTCAGGACTAGCGGGGGGAACACCGGGGAGCTGTTTTTT. It is translated as CASSVRTSGGNTGELFF. The genes are TRBV9 and TRBJ2-2, with 13 positions matching TRBD2. This CDR3 spans 17 amino acids. With V trimmed by 2 bases and J by 1 base, 2 bases remained unmatched. Germline lookup yields CDR1 SGDLS and CDR2 YYNGEE.

The chain employs TRBV7-9 and TRBJ1-2; a weak D match, TRBD1 (5 bases). V lost 5 bases and J 7 bases, leaving 17 bases between the germline ends. The germline gives CDR1 SEHNR, CDR2 FQNEAQ (reference sequence). The CDR3 is made up of 14 amino acids. CDR3 region: CASSIGPGGSGYTF. As DNA, the CDR3 is TGTGCCAGCAGCATCGGCCCGGGGGGAAGTGGCTACACCTTC. Looking up the rest from reference TRBV7-9 and TRBJ1-2 gives the full variable domain: DTGVSQNPRHKITKRGQNVTFRCDPISEHNRLYWYRQTLGQGPEFLTYFQNEAQLEKSRLLSDRFSAERPKGSFSTLEIQRTEQGDSAMYLCASSIGPGGSGYTFGSGTRLTVV.

The V gene is TRBV18, the J gene TRBJ2-3, with a tentative D call TRBD1 (5 bases). CDR3 length: 15 amino acids. CDR1 is KGHSH, CDR2 LQKENI, per germline. V was cut by 4 bases and J by 0 bases, with 11 bases left in between. CDR3 bases: TGTGCCAGCTCACAAGGGGATACTAGCACAGATACGCAGTATTTT. Amino acid sequence: CASSQGDTSTDTQYF. The variable domain in full, with the rest retrieved from reference TRBV18 and TRBJ2-3, is NAGVMQNPRHLVRRRGQEARLRCSPMKGHSHVYWYRQLPEEGLKFMVYLQKENIIDESGMPKERFSAEFPKEGPSILRIQQVVRGDSAAYFCASSQGDTSTDTQYFGPGTRLTVL.

This clone was recorded once. This chain uses TRBV5-4 with TRBJ2-5, with 8 positions matching TRBD1. Trimming removed 5 bases from V and 5 bases from J; junction bases left unmatched: 2. CDR1 SGHNT and CDR2 YYREEE come from the germline V gene (reference sequence). The CDR3 runs to 12 residues. The CDR3 bases are TGTGCCAGCAGACGACAGGGGGAGACCCAGTACTTC. The encoded protein is CASRRQGETQYF.

The genes are TRBV7-2 and TRBJ1-5, with TRBD1 matching over 7 bases. The CDR3 is made up of 15 amino acids. CDR1 is SGHTA and CDR2 is FQGNSA in the germline V gene. J gave up 3 bases and V 2 bases, and 4 bases lay outside the gene matches. CDR3 amino acids: CASSLYTGANQPQHF. The CDR3 DNA reads TGTGCCAGCAGCTTATATACAGGGGCCAATCAGCCCCAGCATTTT.

The V call is TRBV5-1, the J call TRBJ1-2, with D possibly matching TRBD1 (6 bases). Germline V gives CDR1 SGHRS, CDR2 YFSETQ. The germline V and J ends were trimmed by 3 bases and 3 bases, with 18 bases remaining between them. This CDR3 has 16 residues. CDR3 region: CASSSSLWGRHYGYTF. As DNA, the CDR3 is TGCGCCAGCAGCTCCTCCTTGTGGGGGCGTCACTATGGCTACACCTTC. Using reference TRBV5-1 and TRBJ1-2 for the parts outside the CDR3, the full variable domain is KAGVTQTPRYLIKTRGQQVTLSCSPISGHRSVSWYQQTPGQGLQFLFEYFSETQRNKGNFPGRFSGRQFSNSRSEMNVSTLELGDSALYLCASSSSLWGRHYGYTFGSGTRLTVV.

This chain links TRBV3-1 (or the pseudogene TRBV3-2) with TRBJ2-3; 9 bases are shared with TRBD2. The CDR3 runs to 19 residues. After removal of 1 base from V and 5 bases from J, the junction contained 16 bases not matched to a gene. The germline V gene has CDR1 LGHDT and CDR2 YNNKEL (reference sequence). CDR3 amino acids: CASSQVGAGGPRFGDTQYF. CDR3 sequence (DNA): TGTGCCAGCAGCCAAGTCGGTGCGGGGGGGCCAAGGTTTGGAGATACGCAGTATTTT.

V is TRBV12-3 or TRBV12-4 and J is TRBJ1-1; D might be TRBD1 (6 bases). The CDR3 extends over 13 amino acids. The germline V and J ends were trimmed by 6 bases and 1 base, with 9 bases remaining between them. As DNA, the CDR3 is TGTGCCAGCAGCGACAGGAGGAACACTGAAGCTTTCTTT. Translation gives CASSDRRNTEAFF.

This sequence joins TRBV10-3 and TRBJ2-7; 7 bases are a match to TRBD1. J was trimmed by 2 bases and V by 3 bases; bases with no gene match: 10. The CDR3 loop spans 16 amino acids. The germline V gene encodes CDR1 ENHRY and CDR2 SYGVKD. The CDR3 sequence is CAISDLRGPFPYEQYF. In DNA form, the CDR3 reads TGTGCCATCAGTGATCTAAGGGGGCCTTTCCCCTACGAGCAGTACTTC.

The chain recombines TRBV5-1 with TRBJ2-7, with 8 bases that match TRBD1. The ends lost 0 bases at V and 0 bases at J; junction bases unmatched: 5. This CDR3 has 16 amino acids. CDR1 SGHRS and CDR2 YFSETQ come from the germline V gene. This CDR3 reads CASSLAGTGSSYEQYF. As DNA, the CDR3 is TGCGCCAGCAGCTTGGCCGGGACAGGTAGCTCCTACGAGCAGTACTTC.